Below, 8 T cell receptor beta chains from the same sample are listed, as sequenced in a study of response to subunit inactivated influenza vaccine. Using its own MiXCR run on the RT-PCR reads, TCRdb lists one record per CDR3 protein. The sample consists of more than 550,000 distinct CDR3 sequences, over 9.5% of them appearing once. Sequencing used PBMCs from blood, obtained on the day of vaccination. These receptors all come from a man aged 50-59 years who received an inactivated influenza vaccine.

The chain combines TRBV12-3 or TRBV12-4 with TRBJ2-1, with D perhaps matching TRBD2 (6 bases). The CDR3 has 14 amino acids. Trimming cost V 6 bases and J 2 bases, with 11 bases left between them. DNA of the CDR3: TGTGCCAGCAGGAATAGCGGACCCTACAATGAGCAGTTCTTC. Its protein is CASRNSGPYNEQFF.

This chain uses TRBV19 with TRBJ2-1; either TRBD1 or TRBD2 may fit D (5 bases each). The CDR3 covers 13 residues. Trimming shortened V by 4 bases and J by 8 bases, and 12 bases separated the two germline ends. CDR1 is LNHDA, CDR2 SQIVND, per germline (reference sequence). The CDR3 nucleotides read TGTGCCAGTAGTAGGGGGACGGAGGATGAGCAGTTCTTC. Its protein product is CASSRGTEDEQFF.

The chain combines TRBV6-1 with TRBJ2-1; unclear D gene. The CDR3 loop spans 14 amino acids. The germline V gene has CDR1 MNHNS and CDR2 SASEGT. The V end was cut by 3 bases, the J end by 6 bases, with 12 bases between. In nucleotides, the CDR3 is TGTGCCAGCAGTGACAACTCTTACAGCAATGAGCAGTTCTTC. Its protein is CASSDNSYSNEQFF.

This chain uses TRBV7-2 with TRBJ2-3; 8 bases are shared with TRBD2. Trimming cost V 1 base and J 7 bases; bases outside gene matches: 13. CDR1 and CDR2 from the germline V gene are SGHTA and FQGNSA. This CDR3 region has 17 residues. In nucleotides, the CDR3 is TGTGCCAGCAGCTTAGGACGCAACGGGAGGGCCGTGAATACGCAGTATTTT. It codes for CASSLGRNGRAVNTQYF.

This clonotype has a handful of counts. The rearrangement links TRBV28 to TRBJ2-7, with D perhaps TRBD2 (5 bases). V lost 7 bases and J 0 bases, leaving 13 bases between the germline ends. The germline CDR1 and CDR2 sequences are MDHEN and SYDVKM. The CDR3 loop spans 14 amino acids. CDR3 region: CASTRAAYSYEQYF. The CDR3, as DNA: TGTGCCAGCACGAGGGCGGCCTACTCCTACGAGCAGTACTTC.

This clonotype was counted only a few times. The chain's CDR3 is CASSLRGQGTEAFF. The CDR3 DNA reads TGTGCCAGCAGTTTACGGGGGCAGGGAACTGAAGCTTTCTTT. This chain connects TRBV28 to TRBJ1-1; TRBD1 might be the D (6 bases). This CDR3 comprises 14 residues. V was cut by 2 bases and J by 5 bases, with 12 bases left in between. Germline-derived CDR1 and CDR2 are MDHEN and SYDVKM.

There are a few counts of this clonotype. This rearrangement joins TRBV11-2 to TRBJ2-5; 12 bases map to TRBD2. The CDR3 length is 18 residues. The V segment lost 1 base and the J segment 4 bases; nucleotides outside the gene matches: 10. The germline V gene encodes CDR1 SGHAT and CDR2 FQNNGV. The DNA of the CDR3 is TGTGCCAGCAGCTTAGTATATGCTAGCGGGAGGGCGGGAGAGACCCAGTACTTC. It is translated as CASSLVYASGRAGETQYF.

The sample holds many counts of this clonotype. The chain carries TRBV5-1 and TRBJ2-7, with D unclear. CDR1 and CDR2 (germline): SGHRS, YFSETQ. The CDR3 is 14 residues long. The V and J ends lost 3 bases and 5 bases respectively, with 15 bases between them. CDR3 residues: CASSSSRFRHEQYF. The DNA of the CDR3 is TGCGCCAGCAGCTCCTCTAGATTCCGCCACGAGCAGTACTTC.